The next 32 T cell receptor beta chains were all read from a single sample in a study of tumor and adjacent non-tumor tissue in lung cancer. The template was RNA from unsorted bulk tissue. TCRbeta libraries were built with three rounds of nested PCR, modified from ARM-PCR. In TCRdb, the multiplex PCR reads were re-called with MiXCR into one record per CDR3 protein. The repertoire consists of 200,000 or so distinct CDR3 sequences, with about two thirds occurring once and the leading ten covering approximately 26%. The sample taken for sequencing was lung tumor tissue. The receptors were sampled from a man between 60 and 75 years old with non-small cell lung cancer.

This chain's CDR3 is CSARVDRSTDTQYF. The CDR3, as DNA: TGCAGTGCTAGAGTGGACAGAAGCACAGATACGCAGTATTTT. The chain combines TRBV20-1 with TRBJ2-3; the D gene is possibly TRBD1 (6 bases). CDR1 DFQATT and CDR2 SNEGSKA come from the germline V gene (reference sequence). The CDR3 covers 14 residues. V was clipped by 1 base and J by 0 bases, with 8 bases between them.

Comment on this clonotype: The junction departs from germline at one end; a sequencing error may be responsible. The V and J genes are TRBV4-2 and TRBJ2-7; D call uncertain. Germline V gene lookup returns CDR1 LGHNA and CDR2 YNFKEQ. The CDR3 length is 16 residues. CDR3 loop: CASSQDLVRYLLELYF. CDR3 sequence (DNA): TGTGCCAGCAGCCAAGATTTGGTTAGATATCTTCTCGAGCTGTACTTC.

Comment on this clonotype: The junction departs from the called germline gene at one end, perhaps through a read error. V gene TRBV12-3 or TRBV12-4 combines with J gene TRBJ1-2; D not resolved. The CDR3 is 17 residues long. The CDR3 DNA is TGTGCCAGCAGTTTTCCGCCGGGGATGACTGGGCCGAGAGGCTACATCTTC. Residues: CASSFPPGMTGPRGYIF.

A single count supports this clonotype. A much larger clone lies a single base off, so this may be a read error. In DNA form, the CDR3 reads TGCAGCTCGGGCAGGGGTTTCTTT. Residues: CSSGRGFF. The V and J genes are TRBV20-1 and TRBJ1-1; D is possibly TRBD1 (6 bases). The V gene's germline CDR1 is DFQATT and CDR2 SNEGSKA (reference sequence). The CDR3 extends over 8 amino acids.

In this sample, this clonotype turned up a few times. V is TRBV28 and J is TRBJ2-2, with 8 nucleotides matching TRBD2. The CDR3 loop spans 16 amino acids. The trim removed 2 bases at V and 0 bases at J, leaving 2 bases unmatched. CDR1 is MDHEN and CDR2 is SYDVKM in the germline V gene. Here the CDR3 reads CASSLAGGPNTGELFF. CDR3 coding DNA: TGTGCCAGCAGTTTAGCGGGGGGCCCGAACACCGGGGAGCTGTTTTTT.

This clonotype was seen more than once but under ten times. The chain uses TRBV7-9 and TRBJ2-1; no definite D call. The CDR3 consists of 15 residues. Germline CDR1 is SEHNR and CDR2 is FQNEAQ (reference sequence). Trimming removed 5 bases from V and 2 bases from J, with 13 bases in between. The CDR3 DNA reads TGTGCCAGCAGCCCCGCTGGACGGCCCTACAATGAGCAGTTCTTC. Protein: CASSPAGRPYNEQFF.

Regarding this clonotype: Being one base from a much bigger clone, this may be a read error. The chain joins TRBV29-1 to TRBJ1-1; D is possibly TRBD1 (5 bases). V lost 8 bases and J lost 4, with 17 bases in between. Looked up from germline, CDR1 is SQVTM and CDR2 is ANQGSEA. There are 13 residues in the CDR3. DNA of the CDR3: TGCAGCCATGTGGTCGGGGCCCTCACTGAAGCTTTCTTT. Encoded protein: CSHVVGALTEAFF.

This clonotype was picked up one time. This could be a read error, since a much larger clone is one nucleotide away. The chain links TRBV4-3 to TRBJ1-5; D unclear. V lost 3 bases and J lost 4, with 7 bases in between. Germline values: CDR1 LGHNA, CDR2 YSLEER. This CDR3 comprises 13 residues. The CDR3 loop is CASSQVVNQPQHF. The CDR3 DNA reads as TGCGCCAGCAGCCAGGTGGTAAATCAGCCCCAGCATTTT.

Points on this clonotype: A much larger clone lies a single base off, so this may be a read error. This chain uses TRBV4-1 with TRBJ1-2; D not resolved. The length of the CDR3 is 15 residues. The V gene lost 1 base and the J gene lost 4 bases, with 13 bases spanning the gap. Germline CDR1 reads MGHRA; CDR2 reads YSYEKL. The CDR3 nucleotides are TGCGCCAGCAGCCAAGGGGCAGCGGTTGCCTATGGCTACACCTTC. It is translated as CASSQGAAVAYGYTF.

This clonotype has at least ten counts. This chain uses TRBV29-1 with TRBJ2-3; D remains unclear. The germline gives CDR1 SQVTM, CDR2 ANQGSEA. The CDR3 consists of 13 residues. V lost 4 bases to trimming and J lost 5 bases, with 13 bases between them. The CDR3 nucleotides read TGCAGCGTTGCTCGGGTTCTAGGAGATACGCAGTATTTT. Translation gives CSVARVLGDTQYF.

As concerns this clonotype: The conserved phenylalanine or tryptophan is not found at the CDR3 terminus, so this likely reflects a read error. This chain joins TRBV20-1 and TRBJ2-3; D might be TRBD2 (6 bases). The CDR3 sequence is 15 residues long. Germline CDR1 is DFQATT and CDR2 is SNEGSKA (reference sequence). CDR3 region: CTDRELGGPTDTQYL. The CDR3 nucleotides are TGCACTGATAGAGAACTGGGAGGTCCGACAGATACGCAGTATCTC.

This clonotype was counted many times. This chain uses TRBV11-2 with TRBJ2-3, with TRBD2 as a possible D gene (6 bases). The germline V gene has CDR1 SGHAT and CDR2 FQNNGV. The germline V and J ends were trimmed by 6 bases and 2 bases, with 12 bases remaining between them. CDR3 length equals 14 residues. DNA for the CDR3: TGTGCCAGCAGTCGGGGGACCCTCACAGATACGCAGTATTTT. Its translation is CASSRGTLTDTQYF.

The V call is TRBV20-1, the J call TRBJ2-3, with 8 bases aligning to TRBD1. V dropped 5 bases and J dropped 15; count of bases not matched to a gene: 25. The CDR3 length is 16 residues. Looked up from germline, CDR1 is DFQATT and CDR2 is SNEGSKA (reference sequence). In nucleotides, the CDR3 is TGCAGTGCTCAAACGCCGGGACAGGCAGTAACAGATACGAAATATTTT. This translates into CSAQTPGQAVTDTKYF.

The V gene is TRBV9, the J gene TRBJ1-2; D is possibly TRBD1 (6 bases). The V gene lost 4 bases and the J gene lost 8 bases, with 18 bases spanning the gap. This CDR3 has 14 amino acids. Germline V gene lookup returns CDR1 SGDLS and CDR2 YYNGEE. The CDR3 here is CASSNYRDRSGYTF. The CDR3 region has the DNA TGTGCCAGCAGCAACTACAGGGATAGAAGCGGCTACACCTTC.

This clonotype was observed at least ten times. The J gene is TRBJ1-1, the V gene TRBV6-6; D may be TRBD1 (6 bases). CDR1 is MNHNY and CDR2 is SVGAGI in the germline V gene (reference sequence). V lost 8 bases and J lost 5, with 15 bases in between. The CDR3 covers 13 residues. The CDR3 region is CASQYRVRTEAFF. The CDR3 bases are TGTGCCAGCCAATACAGGGTTAGAACTGAAGCTTTCTTT.

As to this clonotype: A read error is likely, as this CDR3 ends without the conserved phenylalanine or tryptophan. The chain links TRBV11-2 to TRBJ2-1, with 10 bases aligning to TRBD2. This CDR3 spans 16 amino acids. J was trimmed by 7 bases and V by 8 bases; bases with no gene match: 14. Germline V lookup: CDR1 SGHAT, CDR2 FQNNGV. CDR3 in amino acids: CASGSPGLASNNEQFL. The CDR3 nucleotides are TGTGCCAGCGGTTCCCCGGGACTAGCGTCTAATAATGAGCAGTTCCTC.

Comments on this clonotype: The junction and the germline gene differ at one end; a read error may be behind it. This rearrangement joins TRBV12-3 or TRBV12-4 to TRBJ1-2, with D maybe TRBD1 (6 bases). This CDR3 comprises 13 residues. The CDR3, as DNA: TGTGCAAGCACCTTAGGGGGGGCGCGTGGCTACATCTTC. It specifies CASTLGGARGYIF.

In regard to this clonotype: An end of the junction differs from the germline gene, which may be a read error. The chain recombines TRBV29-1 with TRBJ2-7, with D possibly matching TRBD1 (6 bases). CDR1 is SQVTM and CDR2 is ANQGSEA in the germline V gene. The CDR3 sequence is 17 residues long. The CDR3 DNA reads TGCAGCGTCGAAGGCCCCCTCCATGGTGGGGGCCCCTACGAGCAGTACTTC. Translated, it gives CSVEGPLHGGGPYEQYF.

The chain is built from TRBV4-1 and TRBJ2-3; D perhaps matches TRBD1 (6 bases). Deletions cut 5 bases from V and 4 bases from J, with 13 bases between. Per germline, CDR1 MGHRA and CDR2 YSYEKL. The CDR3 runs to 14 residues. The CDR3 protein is CASSYGAGADTQYF. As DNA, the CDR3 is TGCGCCAGCAGCTACGGAGCAGGGGCAGATACGCAGTATTTT.

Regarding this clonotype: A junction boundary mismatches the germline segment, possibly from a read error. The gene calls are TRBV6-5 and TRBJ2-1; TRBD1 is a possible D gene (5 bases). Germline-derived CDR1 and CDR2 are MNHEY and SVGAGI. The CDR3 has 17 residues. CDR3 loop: CTSSYWYRPSSYNEQFF. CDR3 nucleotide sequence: TGTACCAGCAGTTACTGGTACAGGCCGAGCTCCTACAATGAGCAGTTCTTC.

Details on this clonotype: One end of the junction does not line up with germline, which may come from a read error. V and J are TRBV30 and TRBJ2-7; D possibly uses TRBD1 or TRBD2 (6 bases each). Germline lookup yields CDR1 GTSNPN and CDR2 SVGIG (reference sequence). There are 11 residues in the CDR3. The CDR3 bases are TGTGCCCGGTCGGGGGCCTACGAGCTGTACTTC. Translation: CARSGAYELYF.

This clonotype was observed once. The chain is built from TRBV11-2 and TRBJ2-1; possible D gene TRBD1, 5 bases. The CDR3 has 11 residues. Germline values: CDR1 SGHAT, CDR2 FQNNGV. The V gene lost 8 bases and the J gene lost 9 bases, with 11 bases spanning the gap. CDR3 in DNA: TGTGCCAGCCAGGGCACCCCTGAGCAGTTCTTC. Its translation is CASQGTPEQFF.

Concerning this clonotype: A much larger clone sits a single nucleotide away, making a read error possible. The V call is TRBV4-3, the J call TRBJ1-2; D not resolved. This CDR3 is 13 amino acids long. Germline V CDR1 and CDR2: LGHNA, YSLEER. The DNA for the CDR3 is TGCGCCAGCAACCAAGATCTGACATATGGCTACACCTTC. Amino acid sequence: CASNQDLTYGYTF.

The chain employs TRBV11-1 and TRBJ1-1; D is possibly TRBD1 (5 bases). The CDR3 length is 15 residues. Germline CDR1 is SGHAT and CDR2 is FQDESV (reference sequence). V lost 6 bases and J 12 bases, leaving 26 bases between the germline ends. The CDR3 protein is CASRPEDMGLRETFF. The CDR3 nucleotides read TGTGCCAGCAGACCCGAGGACATGGGATTACGGGAAACTTTCTTT.

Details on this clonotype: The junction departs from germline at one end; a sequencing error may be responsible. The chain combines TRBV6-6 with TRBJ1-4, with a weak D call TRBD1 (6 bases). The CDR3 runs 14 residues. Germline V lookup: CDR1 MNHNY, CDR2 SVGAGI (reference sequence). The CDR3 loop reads CASSYGQSGEKLPF. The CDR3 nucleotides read TGTGCCAGCAGTTACGGACAGAGTGGCGAAAAACTGCCTTTT.

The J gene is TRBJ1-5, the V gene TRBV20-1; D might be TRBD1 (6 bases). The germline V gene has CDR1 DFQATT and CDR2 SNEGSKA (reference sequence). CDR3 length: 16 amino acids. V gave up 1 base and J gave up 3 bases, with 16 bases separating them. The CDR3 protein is CSARAKTGHNNQPQHF. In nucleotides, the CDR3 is TGCAGTGCTAGAGCTAAGACAGGCCATAACAATCAGCCCCAGCATTTT.

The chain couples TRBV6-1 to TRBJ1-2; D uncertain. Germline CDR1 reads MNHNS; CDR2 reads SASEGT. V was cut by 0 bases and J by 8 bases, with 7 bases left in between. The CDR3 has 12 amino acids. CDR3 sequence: CASSEASWGYTF. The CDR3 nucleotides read TGTGCCAGCAGTGAAGCGAGTTGGGGCTACACCTTC.

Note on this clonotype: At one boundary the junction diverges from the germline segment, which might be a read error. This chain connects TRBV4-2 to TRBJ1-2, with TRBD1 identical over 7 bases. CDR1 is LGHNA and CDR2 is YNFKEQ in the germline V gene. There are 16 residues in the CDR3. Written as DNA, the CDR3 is TGTGTCAGCAGTCAAGTACTACAGGGGCAAGACTATGGCTACACCTTC. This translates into CVSSQVLQGQDYGYTF.

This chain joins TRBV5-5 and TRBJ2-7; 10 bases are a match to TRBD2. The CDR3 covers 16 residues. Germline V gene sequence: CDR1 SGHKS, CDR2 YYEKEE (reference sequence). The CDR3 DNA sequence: TGTGCCATCAGCGGGGGAAGGACTAGCGGAGACTACGAACAGTACGTC. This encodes CAISGGRTSGDYEQYV.

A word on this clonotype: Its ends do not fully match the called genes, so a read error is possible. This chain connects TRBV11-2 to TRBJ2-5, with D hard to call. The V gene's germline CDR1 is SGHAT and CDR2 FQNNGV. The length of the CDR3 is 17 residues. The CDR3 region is CVSSSTPSNRLLETRYF. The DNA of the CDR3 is TGTGTCAGCAGCTCCACCCCCTCGAACAGACTTCTCGAGACCCGGTACTTC.

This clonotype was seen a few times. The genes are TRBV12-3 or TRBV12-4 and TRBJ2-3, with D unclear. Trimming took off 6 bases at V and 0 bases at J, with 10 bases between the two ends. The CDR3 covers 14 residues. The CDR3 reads CASSPSISTDTQYF. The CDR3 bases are TGTGCCAGCAGCCCTAGTATAAGCACAGATACGCAGTATTTT.

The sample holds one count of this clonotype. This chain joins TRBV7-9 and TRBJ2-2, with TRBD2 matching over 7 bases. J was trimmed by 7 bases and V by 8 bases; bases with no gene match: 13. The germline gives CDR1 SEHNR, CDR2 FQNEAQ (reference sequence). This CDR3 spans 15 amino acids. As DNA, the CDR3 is TGTGCCAGCCATGGACTAGTTCGCCCCGGCGGGGAGCTGTTTTTT. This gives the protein CASHGLVRPGGELFF.